This T cell receptor (beta chain) appears in the sequencing data of a study of blood T cell repertoires in COVID-19. Study-wide background: Researchers got acute and convalescent COVID-19 samples from the United States, Italy and Spain. From T cells, B-cell-depleted T cells, or PBMCs came the material, which was cDNA or gDNA.

The V end was cut by 4 bases, the J end by 4 bases, with 14 bases between. The CDR3 has 14 residues. Germline V gives CDR1 SGHRS, CDR2 YFSETQ. How the authors handled the data: Reference gene primer amplification gave estimated nucleated cell counts. The assay was immunoSEQ multiplex PCR, and TCRdb's table has in-frame clones only and misses some. For V, J and clone size, that table is used; D and trimming come from the DNA. The sample contains about 110,000 clones, about 85% of which appear only once. This TCR derives from a human donor in a cohort sampled during active COVID-19. The rearrangement joins TRBV5-1 to TRBJ1-2, with D unclear. Sequencing was done on a sample of peripheral blood. CDR3 sequence: CASSPTGLTYGYTF. CDR3 sequence (DNA): TGCGCCAGCAGCCCTACGGGTCTTACCTATGGCTACACCTTC.